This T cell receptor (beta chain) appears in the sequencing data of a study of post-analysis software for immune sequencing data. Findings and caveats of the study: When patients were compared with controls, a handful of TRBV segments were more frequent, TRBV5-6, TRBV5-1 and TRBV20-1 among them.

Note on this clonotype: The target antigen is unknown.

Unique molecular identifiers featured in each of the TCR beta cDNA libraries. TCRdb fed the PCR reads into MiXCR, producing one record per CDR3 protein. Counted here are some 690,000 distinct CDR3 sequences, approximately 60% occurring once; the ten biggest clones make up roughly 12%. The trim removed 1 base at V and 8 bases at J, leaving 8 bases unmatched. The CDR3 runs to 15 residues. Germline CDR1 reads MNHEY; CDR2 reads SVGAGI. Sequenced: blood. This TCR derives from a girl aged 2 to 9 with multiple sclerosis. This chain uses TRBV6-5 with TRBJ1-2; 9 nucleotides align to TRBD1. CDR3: CASSYLGQGAVGYTF. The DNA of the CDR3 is TGTGCCAGCAGTTACTTGGGACAGGGAGCAGTGGGCTACACCTTC.